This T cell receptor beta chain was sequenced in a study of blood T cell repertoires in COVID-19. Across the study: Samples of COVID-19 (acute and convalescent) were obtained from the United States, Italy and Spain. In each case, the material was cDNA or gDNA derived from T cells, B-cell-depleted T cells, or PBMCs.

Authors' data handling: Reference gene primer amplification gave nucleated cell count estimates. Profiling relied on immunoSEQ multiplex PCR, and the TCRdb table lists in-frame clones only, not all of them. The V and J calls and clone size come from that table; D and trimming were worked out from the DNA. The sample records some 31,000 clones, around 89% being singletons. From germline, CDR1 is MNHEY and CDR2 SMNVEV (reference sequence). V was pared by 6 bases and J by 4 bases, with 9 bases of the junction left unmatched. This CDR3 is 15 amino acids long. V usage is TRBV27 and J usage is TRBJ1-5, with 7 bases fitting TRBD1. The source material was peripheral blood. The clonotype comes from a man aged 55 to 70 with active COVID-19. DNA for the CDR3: TGTGCCAGCAGCCTCGACAGGGAAGGGAATCAGCCCCAGCATTTT. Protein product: CASSLDREGNQPQHF.